What follows are 21 T cell receptor beta chains derived from one specimen sequenced in a study of cytomegalovirus exposure and HLA in healthy donors. It was with 60 Vbeta and 13 Jbeta primers that the PCR ran. Some clones are missing from TCRdb's copy, which holds only in-frame ones; the method was immunoSEQ multiplex PCR. The repertoire holds some 180,000 clones, with less than 90% as singletons. The material sequenced was PBMCs. The origin of the receptors is a girl under 18 in good health and CMV-seropositive.

The chain links TRBV5-1 to TRBJ2-3; D is unclear. CDR1 and CDR2 (germline): SGHRS, YFSETQ. V was cut by 6 bases and J by 2 bases, with 10 bases left in between. CDR3 size: 13 residues. In DNA form, the CDR3 reads TGCGCCAGCACCGGAGATAACACAGATACGCAGTATTTT. Translation: CASTGDNTDTQYF.

This rearrangement joins TRBV13 to TRBJ2-1; D remains unclear. Germline V gene data show CDR1 as PRHDT and CDR2 as FYEKMQ (reference sequence). The CDR3 length is 12 residues. Trimming shortened V by 1 base and J by 10 bases, and 8 bases separated the two germline ends. As DNA, the CDR3 is TGTGCCAGCAGCTTAGAAGCCCCCGAGCAGTTCTTC. Amino acids: CASSLEAPEQFF.

V gene TRBV15 combines with J gene TRBJ1-3, with unresolved D. CDR3 length: 12 amino acids. Germline V gives CDR1 LNHNV, CDR2 YYDKDF (reference sequence). The V end lost 5 bases, the J end lost 3 bases, and 5 bases lay between the germline ends. The CDR3 sequence: CATSVNGNTIYF. CDR3 coding DNA: TGTGCCACCAGCGTCAATGGAAACACCATATATTTT.

The chain has TRBV5-4 and TRBJ2-3; 11 nucleotides match TRBD2. Looked up from germline, CDR1 is SGHNT and CDR2 is YYREEE (reference sequence). This CDR3 has 16 residues. With V trimmed by 1 base and J by 0 bases, 1 base remained unmatched. The CDR3 nucleotides read TGTGCCAGCAGCTTGCGACTAGCGGGGAGCACAGATACGCAGTATTTT. It yields the protein CASSLRLAGSTDTQYF.

V is TRBV6-6 and J is TRBJ2-7; 7 bases fit TRBD2. This CDR3 is built from 14 residues. From germline, CDR1 is MNHNY and CDR2 SVGAGI (reference sequence). The ends lost 10 bases at V and 4 bases at J; junction bases unmatched: 13. The CDR3 reads CATNQKAGLYEQYF. The CDR3 region has the DNA TGTGCCACCAACCAAAAAGCGGGATTGTACGAGCAGTACTTC.

The chain employs TRBV18 and TRBJ2-1, with 11 nucleotides matching TRBD1. The CDR3 consists of 13 residues. Trimming removed 8 bases from V and 8 bases from J; junction bases left unmatched: 5. CDR1 KGHSH and CDR2 LQKENI come from the germline V gene. The CDR3 loop reads CASRTGGVHEQFF. The CDR3 DNA is TGTGCCAGCCGGACAGGGGGCGTCCATGAGCAGTTCTTC.

The gene calls are TRBV30 and TRBJ2-7, with D unresolved. Germline values: CDR1 GTSNPN, CDR2 SVGIG (reference sequence). The V end lost 3 bases, the J end lost 0 bases, and 9 bases lay between the germline ends. This CDR3 has 13 residues. Here the CDR3 DNA reads TGTGCCTGGAGCGTTCTAAGCTCCTACGAGCAGTACTTC. It codes for CAWSVLSSYEQYF.

This clone has just one count. The chain couples TRBV6-4 to TRBJ1-2; possible D gene TRBD1, 5 bases. CDR1 is MRHNA, CDR2 SNTAGT, per germline. V gave up 6 bases and J gave up 8 bases, with 10 bases separating them. CDR3 length: 11 amino acids. CDR3 nucleotides: TGTGCCAGCAGCCGGGGGAGCGGCTACACCTTC. It yields the protein CASSRGSGYTF.

The chain couples TRBV6-5 to TRBJ2-3; 8 bases line up with TRBD2. The CDR3 spans 15 residues. CDR1 is MNHEY and CDR2 is SVGAGI in the germline V gene. The V segment lost 7 bases and the J segment 6 bases; nucleotides outside the gene matches: 12. CDR3 DNA: TGTGCCAGCACCTCTTTCAGCGGGGGCCCGGATACGCAGTATTTT. This gives the protein CASTSFSGGPDTQYF.

The chain joins TRBV28 to TRBJ1-4; D is uncertain. The CDR3 loop spans 16 amino acids. V was clipped by 5 bases and J by 2 bases, with 15 bases between them. CDR1 is MDHEN and CDR2 is SYDVKM in the germline V gene. The CDR3 loop reads CASSLWARMTNEKLFF. As DNA, the CDR3 is TGTGCCAGCAGTCTGTGGGCGCGTATGACTAATGAAAAACTGTTTTTT.

CDR3 sequence: CASRLFHRGYNEQFF. In DNA form, the CDR3 reads TGTGCCAGCAGGCTTTTTCATCGGGGATACAATGAGCAGTTCTTC. The chain links TRBV5-6 to TRBJ2-1; D may be TRBD2 (5 bases). CDR3 length: 15 residues. Deletions cut 5 bases from V and 4 bases from J, with 16 bases between. Germline V gene data show CDR1 as SGHDT and CDR2 as YYEEEE.

The V gene is TRBV10-3, the J gene TRBJ2-5, with D uncertain. CDR3 length: 14 amino acids. The V end was cut by 5 bases, the J end by 2 bases, with 12 bases between. Germline-derived CDR1 and CDR2 are ENHRY and SYGVKD. Here the CDR3 reads CAISPSGAQETQYF. DNA of the CDR3: TGTGCCATCAGTCCCTCGGGTGCGCAAGAGACCCAGTACTTC.

The chain is built from TRBV27 and TRBJ1-1, with unresolved D. Germline CDR1 and CDR2: MNHEY and SMNVEV (reference sequence). The CDR3 has 14 amino acids. V was cut by 0 bases and J by 1 base, with 6 bases left in between. The DNA of the CDR3 is TGTGCCAGCAGTTTATCGTGGGCGAACACTGAAGCTTTCTTT. The encoded protein is CASSLSWANTEAFF.

The rearrangement links TRBV29-1 to TRBJ2-7, with TRBD1 identical over 7 bases. The V and J ends lost 5 bases and 3 bases, in that order; junction bases with no gene match: 7. The CDR3 runs to 13 residues. Germline V gene data show CDR1 as SQVTM and CDR2 as ANQGSEA. The CDR3 region is CSVRGQPNYEQYF. The CDR3 region has the DNA TGCAGCGTTCGGGGACAGCCCAACTACGAGCAGTACTTC.

This chain joins TRBV12-5 and TRBJ2-2; TRBD1 matches at 10 bases. This CDR3 spans 14 amino acids. The V gene's germline CDR1 is LGHNT and CDR2 FRNRAP. The DNA of the CDR3 is TGTGTTTCTAGATTGGGACAGGGGACCGGGGAGCTGTTTTTT. It specifies CVSRLGQGTGELFF. Variable domain in full (rest from reference TRBV12-5 and TRBJ2-2): DARVTQTPRHKVTEMGQEVTMRCQPILGHNTVFWYRQTMMQGLELLAYFRNRAPLDDSGMPKDRFSAEMPDATLATLKIQPSEPRDSAVYFCVSRLGQGTGELFFGEGSRLTVL.

J is TRBJ2-5 and V is TRBV5-1; no firm D call. Trimming pared 0 bases from V and 7 bases from J, leaving 4 bases between. This CDR3 is built from 11 residues. Germline V gene data show CDR1 as SGHRS and CDR2 as YFSETQ. The CDR3 loop is CASSLERTQYF. The CDR3 coding sequence is TGCGCCAGCAGCTTGGAGCGGACCCAGTACTTC.

CDR3 nucleotide sequence: TGTGCCAGCAGTTCCCTTGACAGGAGCAATCAGCCCCAGCATTTT. It is translated as CASSSLDRSNQPQHF. The chain has TRBV27 and TRBJ1-5; possible D gene TRBD1, 6 bases. Between the trimmed V and J ends, which lost 4 bases and 1 base, there was a span of 11 bases. This CDR3 comprises 15 residues. Per germline, CDR1 MNHEY and CDR2 SMNVEV (reference sequence).

This clone occurred a few times. The chain joins TRBV5-6 to TRBJ1-2; 7 bases align to TRBD1. The CDR3 extends over 15 amino acids. Germline V lookup: CDR1 SGHDT, CDR2 YYEEEE. Trimming at V came to 3 bases and at J to 8 bases, leaving 13 bases not matched to a gene. CDR3 residues: CASSSRDSRSRGYTF. CDR3 coding DNA: TGTGCCAGCAGCTCCCGGGACAGTCGATCTAGAGGCTACACCTTC.

The genes are TRBV5-6 and TRBJ1-1, with D hard to call. Germline loops: CDR1 SGHDT, CDR2 YYEEEE. The CDR3 extends over 14 amino acids. The V gene lost 0 bases and the J gene lost 1 base, with 7 bases spanning the gap. The CDR3 loop reads CASSLGTANTEAFF. Written as DNA, the CDR3 is TGTGCCAGCAGCTTGGGGACTGCGAACACTGAAGCTTTCTTT.

V and J are TRBV19 and TRBJ2-7, with TRBD1 matching over 9 bases. Looked up from germline, CDR1 is LNHDA and CDR2 is SQIVND (reference sequence). This CDR3 spans 13 amino acids. V was pared by 6 bases and J by 2 bases, with 2 bases of the junction left unmatched. The CDR3 DNA reads TGTGCCAGTAGGAGGACAGGGGCCTACGAGCAGTACTTC. It is translated as CASRRTGAYEQYF.

The J gene is TRBJ1-2, the V gene TRBV27; no clear D gene. This CDR3 is 16 amino acids long. The germline gives CDR1 MNHEY, CDR2 SMNVEV (reference sequence). With 0 bases removed from V and 2 bases from J, the gap between germline ends came to 13 bases. The CDR3 reads CASSLSIPPENYGYTF. In DNA form, the CDR3 reads TGTGCCAGCAGTTTATCTATCCCCCCGGAGAACTATGGCTACACCTTC.